Each of the 18 T cell receptor beta chains below was sequenced from the same sample in a study of OX40 agonist ivuxolimab in advanced cancers. Method: immunoSEQ multiplex PCR; TCRdb's copy keeps in-frame clones and lacks some. The sample contains some 79,000 clones, about nine tenths of which appear only once. The sample in question was CD4+ or CD8+ T cells sorted from blood, obtained in a trial of the OX40 agonist ivuxolimab. The source of these receptors is an adult with an advanced solid tumor such as melanoma, head and neck, liver or kidney cancer.

The chain has TRBV7-6 and TRBJ2-5; D is perhaps TRBD1 (6 bases). V was trimmed by 5 bases and J by 5 bases, leaving 15 bases between them. This CDR3 is 14 amino acids long. The V gene's germline CDR1 is SGHVS and CDR2 FNYEAQ. The DNA of the CDR3 is TGTGCCAGCAGCCTACCCCAGGGGAAGGAGACCCAGTACTTC. It specifies CASSLPQGKETQYF.

A remark on this clone: The germline gene is not matched at one end of the junction; a read error may be the cause. At the DNA level, this CDR3 is encoded by other sequences in the same sample as well. The rearrangement joins TRBV27 to TRBJ2-3; 13 bases line up with TRBD2. The germline V gene has CDR1 MNHEY and CDR2 SMNVEV (reference sequence). This CDR3 comprises 15 residues. In DNA form, the CDR3 reads TGTGCCAGCAGCTTATTGACTAGCGGGGGGGATACGCAGTATTTT. Amino acids: CASSLLTSGGDTQYF.

CDR3 in DNA: TGTGCCAGCCAGGGGGGGGTTAGTGGCTACACCTTC. Protein: CASQGGVSGYTF. The chain recombines TRBV28 with TRBJ1-2, with 7 bases fitting TRBD1. The CDR3 length is 12 residues. The germline CDR1 and CDR2 sequences are MDHEN and SYDVKM. V was clipped by 8 bases and J by 7 bases; unmatched bases: 7.

The chain recombines TRBV19 with TRBJ2-1; 14 bases map to TRBD2. The CDR3 extends over 18 amino acids. The junction had 8 bases not matched to a gene; V was cut back by 7 bases and J by 0 bases. Germline values: CDR1 LNHDA, CDR2 SQIVND (reference sequence). The CDR3 DNA reads TGTGCCAGTAAGGAAGGGACTAGCGGGGGTTCCTCCTACAATGAGCAGTTCTTC. This sequence encodes CASKEGTSGGSSYNEQFF. Filled out from reference TRBV19 and TRBJ2-1, the complete variable domain reads DGGITQSPKYLFRKEGQNVTLSCEQNLNHDAMYWYRQDPGQGLRLIYYSQIVNDFQKGDIAEGYSVSREKKESFPLTVTSAQKNPTAFYLCASKEGTSGGSSYNEQFFGPGTRLTVL.

This rearrangement joins TRBV30 to TRBJ2-1, with D unclear. The V gene's germline CDR1 is GTSNPN and CDR2 SVGIG (reference sequence). The CDR3 extends over 12 amino acids. With 0 bases removed from V and 8 bases from J, the gap between germline ends came to 8 bases. Here the CDR3 DNA reads TGTGCCTGGAGTGTAAATCGCTATGAGCAGTTCTTC. Amino acids: CAWSVNRYEQFF. Supplemented by reference TRBV30 and TRBJ2-1, the full variable domain reads SQTIHQWPATLVQPVGSPLSLECTVEGTSNPNLYWYRQAAGRGLQLLFYSVGIGQISSEVPQNLSASRPQDRQFILSSKKLLLSDSGFYLCAWSVNRYEQFFGPGTRLTVL.

The V call is TRBV6-1, the J call TRBJ1-2, with TRBD1 identical over 7 bases. This CDR3 is 15 amino acids long. Germline V gene sequence: CDR1 MNHNS, CDR2 SASEGT. The trim removed 8 bases at V and 0 bases at J, leaving 9 bases unmatched. CDR3 sequence (DNA): TGTGCCAGCCACCCCCCGGGACAGTCTAACTATGGCTACACCTTC. This encodes CASHPPGQSNYGYTF.

The V and J genes are TRBV15 and TRBJ2-5; D may be TRBD2 (6 bases). Germline-derived CDR1 and CDR2 are LNHNV and YYDKDF (reference sequence). Between the trimmed V and J ends, which lost 0 bases and 2 bases, there was a span of 10 bases. The CDR3 has 15 residues. CDR3 residues: CATSREVSGQETQYF. CDR3 nucleotides: TGTGCCACCAGCAGAGAGGTTAGCGGACAAGAGACCCAGTACTTC.

V gene TRBV11-2 combines with J gene TRBJ2-7, with D unresolved. Trimming pared 0 bases from V and 6 bases from J, leaving 12 bases between. Germline V CDR1 and CDR2: SGHAT, FQNNGV. The CDR3 totals 14 residues. CDR3 DNA: TGTGCCAGCAGCTTAGACAGGAAGGAGCGCGAGCAGTACTTC. Translated, it gives CASSLDRKEREQYF.

This chain joins TRBV30 and TRBJ1-2, with 7 bases aligning to TRBD1. CDR1 and CDR2 (germline): GTSNPN, SVGIG (reference sequence). The CDR3 loop spans 12 amino acids. Trimming cost V 2 bases and J 7 bases; bases outside gene matches: 4. The CDR3 spells CAWSPRTGGYTF. The DNA of the CDR3 is TGTGCCTGGAGTCCCCGGACAGGTGGCTACACCTTC.

V gene TRBV28 combines with J gene TRBJ1-1; D gene uncertain. This CDR3 contains 15 residues. In germline, CDR1 is MDHEN, CDR2 SYDVKM. Trimming pared 5 bases from V and 2 bases from J, leaving 15 bases between. In DNA form, the CDR3 reads TGTGCCAGCAGTCAACCCCTCGTAACTAACACTGAAGCTTTCTTT. Protein sequence: CASSQPLVTNTEAFF.

The gene calls are TRBV6-5 and TRBJ2-5; D is perhaps TRBD1 (5 bases). Trimming stripped 7 bases from V and 10 bases from J, with 13 bases between. CDR1 and CDR2 from the germline V gene are MNHEY and SVGAGI. The CDR3 covers 11 residues. The CDR3 loop reads CASMGIRGQYF. The DNA for the CDR3 is TGTGCCAGCATGGGAATAAGGGGCCAGTACTTC.

The CDR3 bases are TGTGCCAGCTCGGCGGGGACTGATCAGCCCCAGCATTTT. Protein: CASSAGTDQPQHF. The gene calls are TRBV18 and TRBJ1-5; D may be TRBD1 (5 bases). CDR1 is KGHSH, CDR2 LQKENI, per germline. Trimming removed 6 bases from V and 5 bases from J, with 11 bases in between. The CDR3 length is 13 residues.

This CDR3 is CASSYQPYTNQPQHF. The CDR3 DNA reads as TGTGCCAGCAGTTACCAACCTTATACAAATCAGCCCCAGCATTTT. The rearrangement uses TRBV6-5 and TRBJ1-5; no reliable D call. The V and J ends lost 2 bases and 4 bases respectively, with 12 bases between them. Germline CDR1 is MNHEY and CDR2 is SVGAGI. The CDR3 totals 15 residues.

The V call is TRBV27, the J call TRBJ2-3, with 15 bases lining up with TRBD2. CDR1 and CDR2 (germline): MNHEY, SMNVEV (reference sequence). Trimming removed 4 bases from V and 4 bases from J; junction bases left unmatched: 3. This CDR3 region has 16 residues. In DNA, the CDR3 is TGTGCCAGCAGTTCCCGGACTAGCGGGAGGGCAGATACGCAGTATTTT. Amino acid sequence: CASSSRTSGRADTQYF.

This rearrangement joins TRBV7-9 to TRBJ2-5; no clear D gene. Germline V gene lookup returns CDR1 SEHNR and CDR2 FQNEAQ (reference sequence). With 4 bases removed from V and 2 bases from J, the gap between germline ends came to 8 bases. The CDR3 totals 13 residues. The CDR3 DNA is TGTGCCAGCAGCTCTAGGCCACAAGAGACCCAGTACTTC. Protein: CASSSRPQETQYF. The full variable domain, with the rest looked up from reference TRBV7-9 and TRBJ2-5, is DTGVSQNPRHKITKRGQNVTFRCDPISEHNRLYWYRQTLGQGPEFLTYFQNEAQLEKSRLLSDRFSAERPKGSFSTLEIQRTEQGDSAMYLCASSSRPQETQYFGPGTRLLVL.

The gene calls are TRBV28 and TRBJ2-2; TRBD2 matches 11 bases. In germline, CDR1 is MDHEN, CDR2 SYDVKM. The CDR3 runs to 16 residues. V trimming: 3 bases; J trimming: 6 bases; junction bases outside the gene matches: 6. In nucleotides, the CDR3 is TGTGCCAGCAGTTTGCGTAGCGGGAGGGAGCCCGGGGAGCTGTTTTTT. This encodes CASSLRSGREPGELFF.

V gene TRBV9 combines with J gene TRBJ2-2; 7 bases line up with TRBD2. The trim removed 0 bases at V and 4 bases at J, leaving 6 bases unmatched. This CDR3 spans 16 amino acids. Germline loops: CDR1 SGDLS, CDR2 YYNGEE. In DNA, the CDR3 is TGTGCCAGCAGCGTAGGGGAGGGCCTTGGCACCGGGGAGCTGTTTTTT. This encodes CASSVGEGLGTGELFF.

The gene calls are TRBV7-3 and TRBJ2-1; no clear D. The CDR3 has 14 amino acids. The V end lost 2 bases, the J end lost 8 bases, and 13 bases lay between the germline ends. Germline CDR1 reads SGHTA; CDR2 reads FQGTGA. CDR3 sequence reads: CASSLARDGHEQFF. The DNA for the CDR3 is TGTGCCAGCAGCTTAGCGAGAGATGGGCATGAGCAGTTCTTC.